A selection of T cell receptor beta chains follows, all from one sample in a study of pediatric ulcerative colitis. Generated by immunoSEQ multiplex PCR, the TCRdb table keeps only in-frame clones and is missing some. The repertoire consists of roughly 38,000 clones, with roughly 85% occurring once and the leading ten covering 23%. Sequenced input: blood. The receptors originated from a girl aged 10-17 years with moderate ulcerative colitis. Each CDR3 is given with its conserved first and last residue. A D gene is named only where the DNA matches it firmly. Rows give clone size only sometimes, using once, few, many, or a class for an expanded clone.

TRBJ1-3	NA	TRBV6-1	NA	CASRKDSENTIYF	TGTGCCAGCAGGAAGGACAGCGAAAACACCATATATTTT
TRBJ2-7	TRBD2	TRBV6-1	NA	CASIPAGSYEQYF	TGTGCCAGCATCCCAGCGGGATCTTACGAGCAGTACTTC
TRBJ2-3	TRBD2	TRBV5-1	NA	CASSLSGGTSTDTQYF	TGCGCCAGCAGCTTGAGCGGGGGCACTAGCACAGATACGCAGTATTTT
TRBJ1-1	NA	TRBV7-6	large	CASSLVGVENTEAFF	TGTGCCAGCAGCTTAGTCGGGGTGGAGAACACTGAAGCTTTCTTT
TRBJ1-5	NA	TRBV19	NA	CASSMSLNQPQHF	TGTGCCAGTAGTATGTCCCTAAATCAGCCCCAGCATTTT
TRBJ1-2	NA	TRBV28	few	CASRRDKSYGYTF	TGTGCCAGCCGACGGGACAAGTCCTATGGCTACACCTTC
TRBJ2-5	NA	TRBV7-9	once	CASSPARGRGWETQYF	TGTGCCAGCAGCCCAGCCCGGGGCCGAGGATGGGAGACCCAGTACTTC
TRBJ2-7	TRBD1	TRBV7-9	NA	CASSLTGYHEQYF	TGTGCCAGCAGTTTGACAGGGTACCACGAGCAGTACTTC
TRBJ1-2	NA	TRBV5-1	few	CASSPPAGLTFDRYGYTF	TGCGCCAGCAGCCCCCCCGCGGGACTGACTTTTGATCGCTATGGCTACACCTTC
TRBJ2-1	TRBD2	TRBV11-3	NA	CASSSSGDTYNEQFF	TGTGCCAGCAGCTCTAGCGGGGACACTTACAATGAGCAGTTCTTC
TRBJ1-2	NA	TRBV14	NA	CASSPLKQTNYGYTF	TGTGCCAGCAGCCCTCTAAAACAAACTAACTATGGCTACACCTTC
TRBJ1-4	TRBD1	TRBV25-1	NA	CASSASGQGNEKLFF	TGTGCCAGCAGTGCCTCGGGACAGGGTAATGAAAAACTGTTTTTT
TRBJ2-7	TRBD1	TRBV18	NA	CASSPYVGQGSYEQYF	TGTGCCAGCTCACCTTACGTTGGACAGGGCTCCTACGAGCAGTACTTC
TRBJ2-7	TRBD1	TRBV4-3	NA	CASSQDFGQGEDEQYF	TGCGCCAGCAGCCAAGACTTCGGACAGGGGGAAGACGAGCAGTACTTC
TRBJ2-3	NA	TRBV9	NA	CASSVSGSLPTDTQYF	TGTGCCAGCAGCGTAAGCGGCAGCCTCCCCACAGATACGCAGTATTTT
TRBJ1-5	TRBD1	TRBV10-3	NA	CAISESLRQGKREPQHF	TGTGCCATCAGTGAGTCCTTGAGACAGGGGAAGAGGGAGCCCCAGCATTTT
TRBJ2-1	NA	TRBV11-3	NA	CASSLGRSTSNEQFF	TGTGCCAGCAGCTTAGGACGGTCTACCTCCAATGAGCAGTTCTTC
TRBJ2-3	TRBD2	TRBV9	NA	CASSVASGGAYTQYF	TGTGCCAGCAGCGTAGCTAGCGGGGGGGCCTATACGCAGTATTTT
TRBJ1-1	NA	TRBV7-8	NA	CASSLTSISTGNTEAFF	TGTGCCAGCAGCTTAACTTCTATTTCGACAGGGAACACTGAAGCTTTCTTT
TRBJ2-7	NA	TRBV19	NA	CASSPHKSSYEQYF	TGTGCCAGTAGCCCCCACAAGAGCTCCTACGAGCAGTACTTC
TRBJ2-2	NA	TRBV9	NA	CASSVSGQLTGELFF	TGTGCCAGCAGCGTATCAGGACAGCTCACCGGGGAGCTGTTTTTT
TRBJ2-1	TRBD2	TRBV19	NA	CASSIAGGRRLDYNEQFF	TGTGCCAGTAGTATAGCCGGCGGGAGGAGGCTGGACTACAATGAGCAGTTCTTC
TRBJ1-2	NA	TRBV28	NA	CASSFSAVYGYTF	TGTGCCAGCAGTTTTAGTGCGGTCTATGGCTACACCTTC
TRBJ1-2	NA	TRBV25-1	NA	CASSENPRVGGYTF	TGTGCCAGCAGTGAGAACCCCAGGGTGGGTGGCTACACCTTC
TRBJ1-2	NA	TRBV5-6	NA	CASSTVWGYRAGLDYGYTF	TGTGCCAGCAGCACCGTGTGGGGATACAGGGCCGGGCTCGACTATGGCTACACCTTC
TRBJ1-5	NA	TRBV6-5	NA	CASSRTTWSNQPQHF	TGTGCCAGCAGCCGGACGACATGGAGCAATCAGCCCCAGCATTTT
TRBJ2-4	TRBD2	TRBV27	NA	CASSLLGGRFQNIQYF	TGTGCCAGCAGTTTACTGGGCGGGAGATTCCAAAACATTCAGTACTTC
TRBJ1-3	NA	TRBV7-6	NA	CASSSIPGLGSGNTIYF	TGTGCCAGCAGCTCGATCCCGGGACTCGGCTCTGGAAACACCATATATTTT
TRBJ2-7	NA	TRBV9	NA	CASSGAGAGEQYF	TGTGCCAGCAGCGGAGCAGGTGCGGGGGAGCAGTACTTC
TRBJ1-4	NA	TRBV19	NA	CASSIGTEHEKLFF	TGTGCCAGTAGTATTGGAACAGAGCATGAAAAACTGTTTTTT
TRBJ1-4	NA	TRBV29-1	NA	CSVEVLGAGEKLFF	TGCAGCGTTGAGGTGTTGGGGGCAGGGGAAAAACTGTTTTTT
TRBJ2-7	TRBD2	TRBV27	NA	CASSPKREGLHEQYF	TGTGCCAGCAGTCCCAAGCGGGAGGGCCTCCACGAGCAGTACTTC
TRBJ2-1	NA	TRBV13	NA	CASSSSWEQFF	TGTGCCAGCAGCTCGTCGTGGGAGCAGTTCTTC
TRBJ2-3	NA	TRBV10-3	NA	CAISERQAPDTQYF	TGTGCCATCAGTGAGAGGCAGGCCCCAGATACGCAGTATTTT
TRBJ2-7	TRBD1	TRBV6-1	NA	CASSGDRVSEQYF	TGTGCCAGCAGTGGGGACAGGGTTAGCGAGCAGTACTTC
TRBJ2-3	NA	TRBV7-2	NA	CASSLAGRDTDTQYF	TGTGCCAGCAGCTTAGCGGGCAGAGACACAGATACGCAGTATTTT
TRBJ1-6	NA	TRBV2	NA	CASRRRGLDSPLHF	TGTGCCAGCAGGAGAAGGGGCTTGGATTCACCCCTCCACTTT
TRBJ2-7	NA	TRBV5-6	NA	CASSLGNSYEQYF	TGTGCCAGCAGCTTGGGGAACTCCTACGAGCAGTACTTC
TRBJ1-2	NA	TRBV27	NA	CASSPWTASRGYTF	TGTGCCAGCAGTCCTTGGACAGCCTCTAGGGGCTACACCTTC
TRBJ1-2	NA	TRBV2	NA	CASRDGTNYGYTF	TGTGCCAGCAGGGACGGTACGAACTATGGCTACACCTTC
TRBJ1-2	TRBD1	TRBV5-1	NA	CASSWDRGGYTF	TGCGCCAGCAGCTGGGACAGGGGAGGCTACACCTTC
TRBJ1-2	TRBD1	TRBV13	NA	CATRQGASSYGYTF	TGTGCCACGCGACAGGGGGCGTCTAGCTATGGCTACACCTTC
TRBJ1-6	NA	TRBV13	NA	CASSSERSSYNSPLHF	TGTGCCAGCAGCTCAGAACGGAGCTCCTATAATTCACCCCTCCACTTT
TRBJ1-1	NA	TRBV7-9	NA	CASSGGFYSEAFF	TGTGCCAGCAGCGGGGGGTTTTACAGTGAAGCTTTCTTT
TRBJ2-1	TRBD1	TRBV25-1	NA	CASSDWVDRASYNEQFF	TGTGCCAGCAGTGATTGGGTTGACAGGGCTTCCTACAATGAGCAGTTCTTC
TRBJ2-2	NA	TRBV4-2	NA	CASSQRGGLAGTGELFF	TGTGCCAGCAGCCAACGAGGAGGCTTGGCAGGCACCGGGGAGCTGTTTTTT
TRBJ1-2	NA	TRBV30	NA	CAWSQHDTGYTF	TGTGCCTGGAGTCAACACGATACTGGCTACACCTTC
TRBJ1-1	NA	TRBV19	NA	CASFSDYYTEAFF	TGTGCCAGTTTCTCGGACTATTACACTGAAGCTTTCTTT
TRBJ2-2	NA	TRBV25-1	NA	CASSVSGAGELFF	TGTGCCAGCAGTGTATCGGGGGCCGGGGAGCTGTTTTTT